This TCR beta chain is from a study of a mutant IDH1 vaccine in newly diagnosed glioma. Study background: The start of vaccination came 4-6 weeks after radiotherapy alone, or with temozolomide cycles.

V shed 3 bases and J shed 0 bases, with 11 bases lying between them. CDR1 and CDR2 from the germline V gene are SGHTA and FQGNSA. CDR3 length: 15 amino acids. To note about this clone: Its antigen is unidentified.

Time point specified: week 23, last vaccination. A 20-mer mutant IDH1 peptide at 300 ug was injected subcutaneously with topical imiquimod. Only in-frame clones appear in the TCRdb table, and some are missing; sequencing was by immunoSEQ multiplex PCR. The profile shows around 40,000 clones, about 76% of them singletons. Sequences were derived from PBMCs, sampled from a glioma patient whose treatment included an IDH1 peptide vaccine. The TCR comes from a man between 45 and 60 years old with glioma. The chain employs TRBV7-2 and TRBJ1-2; no definite D call. CDR3 sequence reads: CASSLQVQANYGYTF. Written as DNA, the CDR3 is TGTGCCAGCAGCTTGCAAGTTCAAGCTAACTATGGCTACACCTTC.